These 20 T cell receptor beta chains were sequenced from one sample in a study of T-cell reconstitution after alpha-beta-depleted transplantation in children. TCRbeta library preparation incorporated unique molecular identifiers. Each CDR3 protein gets one entry after TCRdb re-called the PCR reads with MiXCR. The profile shows roughly 100,000 distinct CDR3 sequences, roughly 8% of them singletons. Sequencing was performed on PBMCs from the stem cell graft donor, taken from the stem cell graft. The source of these receptors is a human donor who donated a stem cell graft to a child with congenital amegakaryocytic thrombocytopenia.

As regards this clonotype: Since a much larger clone is just one base distant, this may be a read error. In DNA, the CDR3 is TGCAGCGTTGAACCCACTAACCAGGGGGGTCATGGCTACACCTTC. This gives the protein CSVEPTNQGGHGYTF. V is TRBV29-1 and J is TRBJ1-2, with 7 nucleotides matching TRBD1. Looked up from germline, CDR1 is SQVTM and CDR2 is ANQGSEA. The CDR3 has 15 residues. V gave up 2 bases and J gave up 6 bases; unmatched junction bases: 12. Full variable domain (missing parts from reference TRBV29-1 and TRBJ1-2): SAVISQKPSRDICQRGTSLTIQCQVDSQVTMMFWYRQQPGQSLTLIATANQGSEATYESGFVIDKFPISRPNLTFSTLTVSNMSPEDSSIYLCSVEPTNQGGHGYTFGSGTRLTVV.

Ten or more counts support this clonotype. The V call is TRBV4-2, the J call TRBJ2-5; 12 bases are a match to TRBD2. Germline trimming cut 4 bases from V and 2 bases from J; bases unmatched to any gene: 5. Germline V gene data show CDR1 as LGHNA and CDR2 as YNFKEQ. CDR3 length: 16 residues. The DNA of the CDR3 is TGTGCCAGCAGCCTGGGACTAGCGGGTACGCAAGAGACCCAGTACTTC. Amino acid sequence: CASSLGLAGTQETQYF.

This clonotype has more than one count but fewer than ten. The chain employs TRBV9 and TRBJ1-5; D call uncertain. CDR1 SGDLS and CDR2 YYNGEE come from the germline V gene. The CDR3 runs 13 residues. V was shortened by 0 bases and J by 7 bases, with 8 bases between the two germline ends. The CDR3 loop reads CASSVDQDQPQHF. Here the CDR3 DNA reads TGTGCCAGCAGCGTAGATCAGGACCAGCCCCAGCATTTT.

This clonotype was observed at least ten times. The chain recombines TRBV4-1 with TRBJ1-6; no clear D. In germline, CDR1 is MGHRA, CDR2 YSYEKL. The CDR3 consists of 16 residues. V lost 3 bases and J 8 bases, leaving 17 bases between the germline ends. The CDR3 is CASSHLGRDRDSPLHF. The CDR3 DNA is TGCGCCAGCAGCCACCTAGGACGGGATCGCGATTCACCCCTCCACTTT.

This clonotype has just a few counts. The rearrangement uses TRBV5-1 and TRBJ1-3; D unresolved. The CDR3 has 15 amino acids. V lost 5 bases to trimming and J lost 0 bases, with 12 bases between them. Germline assignment: CDR1 SGHRS and CDR2 YFSETQ. Here the CDR3 reads CASSGQASSGNTIYF. The DNA for the CDR3 is TGCGCCAGCAGTGGGCAGGCCAGCTCTGGAAACACCATATATTTT.

This clonotype was seen more than once but under ten times. The genes are TRBV11-3 and TRBJ2-1, with 8 bases fitting TRBD2. This CDR3 has 16 residues. The V segment lost 5 bases and the J segment 0 bases; nucleotides outside the gene matches: 6. Per germline, CDR1 SGHNT and CDR2 YENEEA. This CDR3 reads CASSGTTSASYNEQFF. The DNA of the CDR3 is TGTGCCAGCAGCGGGACGACTAGCGCCTCCTACAATGAGCAGTTCTTC.

This clonotype was counted at least ten times. The rearrangement joins TRBV3-1 to TRBJ1-3; no clear D gene. Germline CDR1 LGHDT, CDR2 YNNKEL (reference sequence). Trimming stripped 8 bases from V and 1 base from J, with 12 bases between. This CDR3 contains 14 residues. The CDR3 nucleotides read TGTGCCAGCGGATTGACTGAATCTGGAAACACCATATATTTT. This gives the protein CASGLTESGNTIYF.

Ten or more counts support this clonotype. The chain uses TRBV12-3 or TRBV12-4 and TRBJ1-6; weak D call: TRBD1 (6 bases). Trimming shortened V by 5 bases and J by 6 bases, and 11 bases separated the two germline ends. This CDR3 is 14 amino acids long. The CDR3 sequence: CASSGQNFNSPLHF. DNA of the CDR3: TGTGCCAGCAGTGGACAGAACTTTAATTCACCCCTCCACTTT.

This clonotype was counted many times. The CDR3 DNA sequence: TGCGCCAGCAGCTTGTCCCCGGGGGTCCACGAGCAGTACTTC. This translates into CASSLSPGVHEQYF. The genes are TRBV5-1 and TRBJ2-7; tentative D call: TRBD2 (6 bases). Per germline, CDR1 SGHRS and CDR2 YFSETQ. The CDR3 extends over 14 amino acids. Trimming cost V 1 base and J 5 bases, with 13 bases left between them.

This clonotype was seen repeatedly, ten times or more. The chain recombines TRBV11-2 with TRBJ2-1; 10 bases match TRBD2. CDR3 length: 15 residues. V dropped 5 bases and J dropped 9; count of bases not matched to a gene: 10. Germline CDR1 reads SGHAT; CDR2 reads FQNNGV. CDR3 nucleotide sequence: TGTGCCAGCAGCCTCGCCCTAGCGGGAGCAGGTGAGCAGTTCTTC. The encoded protein is CASSLALAGAGEQFF.

This clonotype came up many times. The chain carries TRBV20-1 and TRBJ1-4; 7 nucleotides match TRBD1. Germline assignment: CDR1 DFQATT and CDR2 SNEGSKA (reference sequence). The CDR3 extends over 15 amino acids. After removal of 6 bases from V and 1 base from J, the junction contained 8 bases not matched to a gene. CDR3 nucleotides: TGCAGTGCCTCAAGACAGGGAGGAACTAATGAAAAACTGTTTTTT. Its translation is CSASRQGGTNEKLFF.

This clonotype has ten or more counts. The genes are TRBV29-1 and TRBJ2-2; maybe TRBD2 (6 bases). CDR3 length equals 15 residues. Germline V gene data show CDR1 as SQVTM and CDR2 as ANQGSEA. The V gene lost 6 bases and the J gene lost 5 bases, with 19 bases spanning the gap. The CDR3 coding sequence is TGCAGCGTCATGGCCCCATGGGCGGGGACCGGGGAGCTGTTTTTT. As protein: CSVMAPWAGTGELFF.

At least ten counts were recorded for this clonotype. The genes are TRBV7-9 and TRBJ2-2, with 7 bases fitting TRBD1. The germline V gene encodes CDR1 SEHNR and CDR2 FQNEAQ (reference sequence). The CDR3 covers 14 residues. V shed 5 bases, J shed 5 bases, and the junction held 5 bases outside the gene matches. CDR3 loop: CASSPRQGTGELFF. Here the CDR3 DNA reads TGTGCCAGCAGCCCCCGACAGGGTACCGGGGAGCTGTTTTTT.

This clonotype has a count of ten or more. The V and J genes are TRBV20-1 and TRBJ2-1; D gene ambiguous. The CDR3 totals 16 residues. Germline V gene data show CDR1 as DFQATT and CDR2 as SNEGSKA (reference sequence). The ends were cut back, 0 bases at V and 0 bases at J, with 12 bases in the middle. The CDR3 DNA reads as TGCAGTGCTAGAGATCTGGGCGGTAGCTCCTACAATGAGCAGTTCTTC. Residues: CSARDLGGSSYNEQFF.

This clonotype was detected ten times or more. The chain has TRBV12-3 or TRBV12-4 and TRBJ2-1; weak D call: TRBD2 (7 bases). The length of the CDR3 is 15 residues. Trimming stripped 3 bases from V and 3 bases from J, with 12 bases between. The CDR3 reads CASSLGGGLYNEQFF. DNA for the CDR3: TGTGCCAGCAGTTTGGGCGGGGGCCTCTACAATGAGCAGTTCTTC.

This clonotype was recorded many times. One end of the junction does not line up with germline, which may come from a read error. The chain combines TRBV9 with TRBJ2-7; TRBD2 matches at 9 bases. CDR1 is SGDLS, CDR2 YYNGEE, per germline. CDR3 size: 14 residues. In nucleotides, the CDR3 is TGTGCCAGCAGCGATAGCGGGAGCTCCGACGAGCAGTACTTC. Its translation is CASSDSGSSDEQYF.

This clonotype appeared many times. The chain is built from TRBV29-1 and TRBJ2-3; 11 nucleotides line up with TRBD1. Germline CDR1 is SQVTM and CDR2 is ANQGSEA. V was clipped by 3 bases and J by 3 bases; unmatched bases: 14. The CDR3 covers 18 residues. DNA of the CDR3: TGCAGCGTTGACCATACGGGGACAGGGGGGTCGGGGACAGATACGCAGTATTTT. As protein: CSVDHTGTGGSGTDTQYF.

This clonotype was detected ten times or more. The gene calls are TRBV15 and TRBJ1-5; D remains unclear. This CDR3 has 13 amino acids. CDR1 LNHNV and CDR2 YYDKDF come from the germline V gene (reference sequence). Trimming left V 0 bases short and J 8 bases short, with 8 bases between. CDR3 residues: CATSRDFLEPQHF. The CDR3 DNA sequence: TGTGCCACCAGCAGAGATTTTTTGGAGCCCCAGCATTTT.

There are many counts of this clonotype. The gene calls are TRBV5-1 and TRBJ2-3; 8 bases line up with TRBD2. V lost 6 bases and J lost 6; bases outside the gene matches: 9. Per germline, CDR1 SGHRS and CDR2 YFSETQ. This CDR3 is 14 amino acids long. The CDR3 sequence is CASIPGLVSDTQYF. CDR3 bases: TGCGCCAGCATTCCGGGACTAGTGTCTGATACGCAGTATTTT. Full variable domain (remainder filled in from reference TRBV5-1 and TRBJ2-3): KAGVTQTPRYLIKTRGQQVTLSCSPISGHRSVSWYQQTPGQGLQFLFEYFSETQRNKGNFPGRFSGRQFSNSRSEMNVSTLELGDSALYLCASIPGLVSDTQYFGPGTRLTVL.

This clonotype was recorded at least ten times. The V gene is TRBV28, the J gene TRBJ2-1; 7 nucleotides agree with TRBD2. The CDR3 spans 12 residues. Germline V gives CDR1 MDHEN, CDR2 SYDVKM. V was pared by 6 bases and J by 9 bases, with 5 bases of the junction left unmatched. CDR3 sequence (DNA): TGTGCCAGCAGCGAGGGAGGGAGTGAGCAGTTCTTC. Its protein is CASSEGGSEQFF.